The 22 T cell receptor beta chains below all came from one sample that was sequenced in a study of T cell responses to AZD1222 COVID-19 vaccine. Some clones are missing from TCRdb's copy, which holds only in-frame ones; the method was immunoSEQ multiplex PCR. In the table there are more than 130,000 clones, 90% of which are singletons. Sequences were derived from peripheral blood, sampled on day 0 of AZD1222 vaccination. The source is an adult in good health.

This clone was observed a handful of times. The V call is TRBV6-2 or TRBV6-3, the J call TRBJ2-1, with TRBD2 matching over 8 bases. The CDR3 totals 15 residues. V trimming: 5 bases; J trimming: 3 bases; junction bases outside the gene matches: 6. Per the germline V gene, CDR1 is MNHEY and CDR2 is SVGEGT. The CDR3 loop reads CASSAESGSYNEQFF. CDR3 DNA: TGTGCCAGCAGTGCGGAGAGCGGGAGCTACAATGAGCAGTTCTTC.

This clone was picked up one time. V and J are TRBV20-1 and TRBJ1-2; D gene unclear. CDR1 is DFQATT, CDR2 SNEGSKA, per germline (reference sequence). This CDR3 is built from 11 residues. Trimming removed 3 bases at V and 7 bases at J, with 9 bases between. CDR3 region: CSASTGVGYTF. The CDR3 DNA is TGCAGTGCTAGCACCGGGGTTGGCTACACCTTC.

This clone has only a few counts. The CDR3 loop is CASSFEDFAAAYGYTF. In DNA form, the CDR3 reads TGTGCCAGCAGCTTCGAGGACTTCGCAGCGGCCTATGGCTACACCTTC. The chain combines TRBV5-6 with TRBJ1-2; D unresolved. This CDR3 has 16 residues. The germline gives CDR1 SGHDT, CDR2 YYEEEE. V was pared by 2 bases and J by 4 bases, with 18 bases between.

This clone was observed once. The CDR3 nucleotides read TGTGCCAGTAAGAACGGGGAGCTGTTTTTT. Its translation: CASKNGELFF. The chain uses TRBV19 and TRBJ2-2, with D hard to call. The CDR3 sequence is 10 residues long. The V gene's germline CDR1 is LNHDA and CDR2 SQIVND (reference sequence). Trimming took off 7 bases at V and 7 bases at J, with 4 bases between the two ends.

At least ten counts were recorded for this clone. V gene TRBV25-1 combines with J gene TRBJ2-5; D remains ambiguous. Germline V gives CDR1 MGHDK, CDR2 SYGVNS. This CDR3 has 12 residues. V shed 0 bases and J shed 5 bases, with 4 bases lying between them. CDR3 DNA sequence: TGTGCCAGCAGTGAATATTGGGAGACCCAGTACTTC. Translated, it gives CASSEYWETQYF.

This chain joins TRBV12-3 or TRBV12-4 and TRBJ1-2, with TRBD1 as a possible D gene (5 bases). V was shortened by 6 bases and J by 8 bases, with 10 bases between the two germline ends. CDR3 length: 11 residues. CDR3 nucleotide sequence: TGTGCCAGCAGCACGCGGGGGGGCTACACCTTC. Residues: CASSTRGGYTF.

The genes are TRBV15 and TRBJ2-1; 7 bases are a match to TRBD2. The trim removed 5 bases at V and 0 bases at J, leaving 7 bases unmatched. CDR1 and CDR2 from the germline V gene are LNHNV and YYDKDF (reference sequence). The CDR3 sequence is 16 residues long. CDR3 region: CATSGSGTFSYNEQFF. The CDR3 DNA reads TGTGCCACCAGCGGCAGCGGGACTTTCTCCTACAATGAGCAGTTCTTC.

The chain links TRBV6-6 to TRBJ1-2; TRBD1 might be the D (6 bases). Trimming removed 0 bases at V and 2 bases at J, with 10 bases between. Germline V gene sequence: CDR1 MNHNY, CDR2 SVGAGI (reference sequence). The CDR3 extends over 15 amino acids. CDR3 sequence (DNA): TGTGCCAGCAGTTACTCGATGAGGGGGAACTATGGCTACACCTTC. Translated, it gives CASSYSMRGNYGYTF.

The chain has TRBV3-1 (or the pseudogene TRBV3-2) and TRBJ1-1, with TRBD1 matching 11 bases. Germline V gene sequence: CDR1 LGHDT, CDR2 YNNKEL (reference sequence). V lost 4 bases and J lost 2; bases outside the gene matches: 6. CDR3 length: 16 residues. CDR3: CASSRGTGGRNTEAFF. In DNA, the CDR3 is TGTGCCAGCAGCCGTGGGACAGGGGGAAGAAACACTGAAGCTTTCTTT.

This chain joins TRBV18 and TRBJ2-5; no definite D call. The CDR3 runs 14 residues. Deletions cut 1 base from V and 1 base from J, with 7 bases between. Germline CDR1 and CDR2: KGHSH and LQKENI. The CDR3 reads CASSPRAAQETQYF. As DNA, the CDR3 is TGTGCCAGCTCACCACGGGCAGCCCAAGAGACCCAGTACTTC.

The chain is built from TRBV27 and TRBJ1-1; D ambiguous. CDR1 MNHEY and CDR2 SMNVEV come from the germline V gene (reference sequence). The CDR3 totals 15 residues. V gave up 5 bases and J gave up 2 bases, with 15 bases separating them. This CDR3 is CASSIGRGINTEAFF. In DNA, the CDR3 is TGTGCCAGCAGTATAGGACGAGGTATAAACACTGAAGCTTTCTTT.

The gene calls are TRBV6-6 and TRBJ1-4; D remains ambiguous. Trimming cost V 2 bases and J 0 bases, with 4 bases left between them. The CDR3 contains 14 residues. Germline V CDR1 and CDR2: MNHNY, SVGAGI (reference sequence). The CDR3 bases are TGTGCCAGCAGTTACCGGGCAACTAATGAAAAACTGTTTTTT. Its translation: CASSYRATNEKLFF.

The V and J genes are TRBV11-2 and TRBJ2-1; D gene ambiguous. This CDR3 spans 14 amino acids. The V gene's germline CDR1 is SGHAT and CDR2 FQNNGV. The V end was cut by 0 bases, the J end by 5 bases, with 8 bases between. The CDR3 nucleotides read TGTGCCAGCAGCTTAGATCTGCCACACAATGAGCAGTTCTTC. Protein sequence: CASSLDLPHNEQFF. Full variable domain (remainder filled in from reference TRBV11-2 and TRBJ2-1): EAGVAQSPRYKIIEKRQSVAFWCNPISGHATLYWYQQILGQGPKLLIQFQNNGVVDDSQLPKDRFSAERLKGVDSTLKIQPAKLEDSAVYLCASSLDLPHNEQFFGPGTRLTVL.

The chain links TRBV19 to TRBJ1-5; D gene ambiguous. Germline values: CDR1 LNHDA, CDR2 SQIVND (reference sequence). With 10 bases removed from V and 1 base from J, the gap between germline ends came to 11 bases. The CDR3 runs to 13 residues. CDR3 protein: CATRGQSNQPQHF. The DNA for the CDR3 is TGTGCCACAAGAGGGCAAAGCAATCAGCCCCAGCATTTT. Full variable domain (missing parts from reference TRBV19 and TRBJ1-5): DGGITQSPKYLFRKEGQNVTLSCEQNLNHDAMYWYRQDPGQGLRLIYYSQIVNDFQKGDIAEGYSVSREKKESFPLTVTSAQKNPTAFYLCATRGQSNQPQHFGDGTRLSIL.

V usage is TRBV30 and J usage is TRBJ2-5; 10 nucleotides align to TRBD2. With 0 bases clipped from V and 5 bases from J, the junction kept 9 bases outside the gene matches. The CDR3 totals 16 residues. Germline V gene lookup returns CDR1 GTSNPN and CDR2 SVGIG (reference sequence). The CDR3, as DNA: TGTGCCTGGAGTGTATTTCTAGCGGGGGACCGGGAGACCCAGTACTTC. This translates into CAWSVFLAGDRETQYF.

DNA of the CDR3: TGTGCCACCAGTGGGGGAAGCGGGATCGGTCAGTACTTC. This gives the protein CATSGGSGIGQYF. V gene TRBV24-1 combines with J gene TRBJ2-7, with 7 bases fitting TRBD2. This CDR3 has 13 residues. Germline lookup yields CDR1 KGHDR and CDR2 SFDVKD. The junction had 10 bases not matched to a gene; V was cut back by 5 bases and J by 10 bases.

V gene TRBV11-2 combines with J gene TRBJ1-3; D may be TRBD1 (5 bases). CDR1 and CDR2 (germline): SGHAT, FQNNGV. The germline V and J ends were trimmed by 1 base and 4 bases, with 14 bases remaining between them. The CDR3 spans 16 residues. The CDR3 DNA follows: TGTGCCAGCAGCTTAGGGTGGGGGACGACCGGAAACACCATATATTTT. This translates into CASSLGWGTTGNTIYF.

The rearrangement links TRBV28 to TRBJ1-3; D gene unclear. V lost 4 bases and J lost 2, with 12 bases in between. The CDR3 length is 15 residues. The germline gives CDR1 MDHEN, CDR2 SYDVKM. In DNA, the CDR3 is TGTGCCAGCAGTTCCGGCGGCCAGACTGGAAACACCATATATTTT. Amino acid sequence: CASSSGGQTGNTIYF.

V usage is TRBV29-1 and J usage is TRBJ2-7, with D possibly TRBD1 on 6 matching bases. V gave up 3 bases and J gave up 4 bases, with 10 bases separating them. CDR1 is SQVTM, CDR2 ANQGSEA, per germline. This CDR3 region has 12 residues. Here the CDR3 DNA reads TGCAGCGTTGAGGACAGCGATTACGAGCAGTACTTC. Translating gives CSVEDSDYEQYF.

The chain couples TRBV28 to TRBJ2-1; D might be TRBD1 (5 bases). Per germline, CDR1 MDHEN and CDR2 SYDVKM. The CDR3 has 11 amino acids. V lost 6 bases and J 15 bases, leaving 15 bases between the germline ends. CDR3 amino acids: CASSTTVLRFF. The DNA for the CDR3 is TGTGCCAGCAGCACGACAGTCTTGAGGTTCTTC.

The rearrangement joins TRBV19 to TRBJ1-1; tentative D call: TRBD1 (5 bases). Germline V gene data show CDR1 as LNHDA and CDR2 as SQIVND (reference sequence). CDR3 length equals 14 residues. V lost 6 bases, J lost 3 bases, and 14 bases lay in between. As DNA, the CDR3 is TGTGCCAGTAGCAGCGACAGCGGAGACACTGAAGCTTTCTTT. It translates to CASSSDSGDTEAFF.

This chain uses TRBV19 with TRBJ2-7; 7 bases align to TRBD2. CDR3 size: 16 residues. V trimming: 7 bases; J trimming: 7 bases; junction bases outside the gene matches: 19. The germline V gene encodes CDR1 LNHDA and CDR2 SQIVND (reference sequence). The CDR3 nucleotides read TGTGCCAGTACTCCTGAAAGAGGACCTGAGGGAGGGGAGCAGTACTTC. Its translation: CASTPERGPEGGEQYF.